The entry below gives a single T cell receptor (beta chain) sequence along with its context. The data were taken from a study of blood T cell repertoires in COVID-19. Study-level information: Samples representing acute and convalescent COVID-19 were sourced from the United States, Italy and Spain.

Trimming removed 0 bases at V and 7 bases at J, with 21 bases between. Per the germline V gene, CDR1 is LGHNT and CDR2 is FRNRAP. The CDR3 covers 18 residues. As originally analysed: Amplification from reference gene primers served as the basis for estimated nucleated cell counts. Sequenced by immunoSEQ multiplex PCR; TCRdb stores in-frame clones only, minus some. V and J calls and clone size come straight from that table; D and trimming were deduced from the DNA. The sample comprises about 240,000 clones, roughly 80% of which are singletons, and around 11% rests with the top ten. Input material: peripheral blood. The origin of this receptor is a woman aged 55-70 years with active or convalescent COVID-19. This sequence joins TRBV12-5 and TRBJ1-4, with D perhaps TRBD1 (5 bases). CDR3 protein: CASGLVLGAGPYFEKLFF. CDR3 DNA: TGTGCTAGTGGTTTGGTACTCGGAGCAGGGCCCTATTTTGAAAAACTGTTTTTT.